This entry lists 15 T cell receptor beta chains sequenced from one sample in a study of blood T cell repertoires in COVID-19. The data were produced by immunoSEQ multiplex PCR, yet TCRdb's version contains in-frame clones alone and is incomplete. Of roughly 230,000 clones in the sample, around 84% were seen once. Sequenced material: PBMCs or T cells enriched from blood (not recorded which). Receptors were obtained from a woman in her forties or fifties who had been exposed to COVID-19.

This chain uses TRBV11-2 with TRBJ2-1; maybe TRBD1 (6 bases). V shed 5 bases and J shed 4 bases, with 12 bases lying between them. In germline, CDR1 is SGHAT, CDR2 FQNNGV. This CDR3 spans 14 amino acids. Here the CDR3 DNA reads TGTGCCAGCAGCCCAGGACAGTCATACAATGAGCAGTTCTTC. It codes for CASSPGQSYNEQFF. Full variable domain (rest looked up from reference TRBV11-2 and TRBJ2-1): EAGVAQSPRYKIIEKRQSVAFWCNPISGHATLYWYQQILGQGPKLLIQFQNNGVVDDSQLPKDRFSAERLKGVDSTLKIQPAKLEDSAVYLCASSPGQSYNEQFFGPGTRLTVL.

This clone was recorded only once. The chain couples TRBV18 to TRBJ2-7; 7 positions match TRBD1. The junction had 12 bases not matched to a gene; V was cut back by 3 bases and J by 7 bases. CDR1 and CDR2 from the germline V gene are KGHSH and LQKENI. This CDR3 has 15 residues. The CDR3 sequence: CASSPTSEGAREQYF. CDR3 bases: TGTGCCAGCTCACCGACAAGCGAGGGGGCGCGGGAGCAGTACTTC.

The chain is built from TRBV10-1 and TRBJ1-2, with TRBD1 as a possible D gene (5 bases). This CDR3 is built from 14 residues. Germline CDR1 WNHNN, CDR2 SYGVQD (reference sequence). Trimming stripped 0 bases from V and 8 bases from J, with 13 bases between. CDR3 sequence (DNA): TGCGCCAGCAGTGAGTCAAGGCAGGGTGACGGCTACACCTTC. Amino acid sequence: CASSESRQGDGYTF.

The chain carries TRBV28 and TRBJ1-1; unclear D gene. CDR1 and CDR2 (germline): MDHEN, SYDVKM. V lost 2 bases and J lost 4, with 8 bases in between. The CDR3 sequence is 13 residues long. In nucleotides, the CDR3 is TGTGCCAGCAGTTTAGTAGCCGGCACTGAAGCTTTCTTT. It translates to CASSLVAGTEAFF. Supplemented by reference TRBV28 and TRBJ1-1, the full variable domain reads DVKVTQSSRYLVKRTGEKVFLECVQDMDHENMFWYRQDPGLGLRLIYFSYDVKMKEKGDIPEGYSVSREKKERFSLILESASTNQTSMYLCASSLVAGTEAFFGQGTRLTVV.

This chain connects TRBV7-9 to TRBJ2-1; TRBD2 matches at 9 bases. Germline V gene sequence: CDR1 SEHNR, CDR2 FQNEAQ (reference sequence). Trimming took 4 bases from V and 4 from J; bases not matched to a gene: 14. This CDR3 is 18 amino acids long. This chain's CDR3 is CASSSRPLLAGKYNEQFF. CDR3 DNA sequence: TGTGCCAGCAGCTCCCGCCCTCTTCTAGCGGGGAAATACAATGAGCAGTTCTTC.

V is TRBV5-1 and J is TRBJ2-2, with 10 bases lining up with TRBD1. This CDR3 is built from 16 residues. Trimming cost V 3 bases and J 5 bases; bases outside gene matches: 7. Germline V gene sequence: CDR1 SGHRS, CDR2 YFSETQ. CDR3 coding DNA: TGCGCCAGCAGCTCGTCGACAGGGGGCGTAACCGGGGAGCTGTTTTTT. This encodes CASSSSTGGVTGELFF. The full variable domain, its missing parts supplied by reference TRBV5-1 and TRBJ2-2, is KAGVTQTPRYLIKTRGQQVTLSCSPISGHRSVSWYQQTPGQGLQFLFEYFSETQRNKGNFPGRFSGRQFSNSRSEMNVSTLELGDSALYLCASSSSTGGVTGELFFGEGSRLTVL.

This sequence joins TRBV7-2 and TRBJ1-6; 7 nucleotides match TRBD1. The trim removed 5 bases at V and 7 bases at J, leaving 5 bases unmatched. CDR3 length: 14 residues. The germline gives CDR1 SGHTA, CDR2 FQGNSA. In DNA, the CDR3 is TGTGCCAGCAGCGAGGGACAGTTGAATTCACCCCTCCACTTT. Encoded protein: CASSEGQLNSPLHF.

The chain combines TRBV5-6 with TRBJ2-5; possibly TRBD1 for D (7 bases). CDR3 length: 14 amino acids. V lost 1 base and J 2 bases, leaving 9 bases between the germline ends. Germline CDR1 is SGHDT and CDR2 is YYEEEE. The CDR3 region has the DNA TGTGCCAGCAGCTTGCCAGGGGGGCAAGAGACCCAGTACTTC. This translates into CASSLPGGQETQYF.

The J gene is TRBJ2-7, the V gene TRBV27; D may be TRBD2 (7 bases). CDR1 is MNHEY and CDR2 is SMNVEV in the germline V gene (reference sequence). Trimming left V 5 bases short and J 3 bases short, with 14 bases between. CDR3 size: 14 residues. Written as DNA, the CDR3 is TGTGCCAGCAGTCATAGGGGGGGACTCTACGAGCAGTACTTC. Protein product: CASSHRGGLYEQYF.

The gene calls are TRBV9 and TRBJ2-1, with D perhaps matching TRBD1 (6 bases). The CDR3 loop spans 15 amino acids. Germline values: CDR1 SGDLS, CDR2 YYNGEE. The ends were cut back, 4 bases at V and 4 bases at J, with 15 bases in the middle. The CDR3 reads CASSHEQGRYNEQFF. In DNA, the CDR3 is TGTGCCAGCAGCCACGAACAGGGTCGGTACAATGAGCAGTTCTTC.

This clone was seen only once. The chain carries TRBV19 and TRBJ2-7; the match to TRBD2 covers 8 bases. The V gene end was trimmed by 11 bases and the J gene end by 4 bases; junction bases not matched to a gene: 10. The CDR3 runs 13 residues. Germline V gene data show CDR1 as LNHDA and CDR2 as SQIVND (reference sequence). CDR3 sequence reads: CASSRTSSYEQYF. In DNA form, the CDR3 reads TGTGCCTCTTCGAGGACTAGCTCTTACGAGCAGTACTTC.

The chain is built from TRBV20-1 and TRBJ1-2, with D maybe TRBD1 (6 bases). Germline V gene lookup returns CDR1 DFQATT and CDR2 SNEGSKA (reference sequence). V shed 3 bases and J shed 8 bases, with 19 bases lying between them. The CDR3 is 14 amino acids. CDR3 sequence reads: CSASYQQGQRGYTF. The CDR3 nucleotides are TGCAGTGCTAGTTATCAACAGGGCCAGAGGGGCTACACCTTC.

J is TRBJ2-4 and V is TRBV28, with 9 bases fitting TRBD2. Germline V gives CDR1 MDHEN, CDR2 SYDVKM. With 3 bases clipped from V and 0 bases from J, the junction kept 9 bases outside the gene matches. The CDR3 sequence is 18 residues long. The CDR3 nucleotides are TGTGCCAGCAGTTTGGTAGCGGGGGCACCTCTAGCCAAAAACATTCAGTACTTC. Translating gives CASSLVAGAPLAKNIQYF.

The chain carries TRBV11-2 and TRBJ1-1; TRBD1 might be the D (5 bases). V lost 0 bases, J lost 0 bases, and 11 bases lay in between. The CDR3 covers 16 residues. From germline, CDR1 is SGHAT and CDR2 FQNNGV. CDR3 in amino acids: CASSLDRGRVNTEAFF. The CDR3 DNA is TGTGCCAGCAGCTTAGATCGAGGCAGGGTGAACACTGAAGCTTTCTTT.

The chain combines TRBV6-5 with TRBJ2-7, with TRBD2 as a possible D gene (5 bases). This CDR3 spans 13 amino acids. Germline V gene data show CDR1 as MNHEY and CDR2 as SVGAGI. Trimming stripped 10 bases from V and 2 bases from J, with 15 bases between. CDR3 amino acids: CATRSSATYEQYF. CDR3 DNA sequence: TGTGCCACCAGGAGTAGCGCGACCTACGAGCAGTACTTC.